These 27 T cell receptor beta chains were sequenced from one sample in a study of shared clonotypes between healthy human individuals. Clones were read by immunoSEQ multiplex PCR, and TCRdb kept only the in-frame ones, dropping some. The data show about 560,000 clones, with roughly four fifths seen just once and around 13% held by the top ten. Sequencing was performed on PBMCs. Receptors were obtained from a woman aged 40 to 55 in good health. Some clones in this sample may be carry-over from other donors' samples.

This sequence joins TRBV28 and TRBJ2-7, with D perhaps TRBD1 (7 bases). There are 15 residues in the CDR3. The V end lost 3 bases, the J end lost 3 bases, and 15 bases lay between the germline ends. CDR1 and CDR2 from the germline V gene are MDHEN and SYDVKM. CDR3 loop: CASSFQGGSYYEQYF. The CDR3 nucleotides read TGTGCCAGCAGTTTTCAGGGGGGTTCTTACTACGAGCAGTACTTC.

This clone was counted a few times. The V and J genes are TRBV7-3 and TRBJ2-5; D remains ambiguous. The CDR3 length is 13 residues. V dropped 1 base and J dropped 2 bases, with 5 bases sitting between them. CDR1 and CDR2 (germline): SGHTA, FQGTGA. The CDR3 here is CASSLSRQETQYF. CDR3 DNA sequence: TGTGCCAGCAGCTTAAGCCGGCAAGAGACCCAGTACTTC.

This clone has only a few counts. This rearrangement joins TRBV7-7 to TRBJ2-2, with D hard to call. The V end lost 5 bases, the J end lost 5 bases, and 9 bases lay between the germline ends. Germline-derived CDR1 and CDR2 are SSHAT and FNYEAQ (reference sequence). This CDR3 is 13 amino acids long. The CDR3 DNA is TGTGCCAGCAGCCCTGGCGGTACCGGGGAGCTGTTTTTT. Amino acid sequence: CASSPGGTGELFF.

V and J are TRBV7-9 and TRBJ2-7; TRBD1 matches at 8 bases. Looked up from germline, CDR1 is SEHNR and CDR2 is FQNEAQ (reference sequence). There are 15 residues in the CDR3. V lost 5 bases, J lost 5 bases, and 11 bases stayed unmatched. This CDR3 reads CASSLLRRGLDEQYF. CDR3 sequence (DNA): TGTGCCAGCAGCCTCTTACGCAGGGGGCTGGACGAGCAGTACTTC.

The rearrangement joins TRBV15 to TRBJ2-3; D may match TRBD1 or TRBD2 (5 bases each). CDR1 is LNHNV, CDR2 YYDKDF, per germline (reference sequence). There are 15 residues in the CDR3. V lost 1 base, J lost 0 bases, and 8 bases lay in between. CDR3 bases: TGTGCCACCAGCAGAGTATGGGGGAGCACAGATACGCAGTATTTT. Its protein is CATSRVWGSTDTQYF.

A word on this clone: Distinct nucleotide sequences in the sample also encode this CDR3. V is TRBV5-1 and J is TRBJ2-5; possible D gene TRBD1, 6 bases. Germline V lookup: CDR1 SGHRS, CDR2 YFSETQ. V shed 2 bases and J shed 5 bases, with 10 bases lying between them. The CDR3 covers 13 residues. CDR3 residues: CASSLQGRETQYF. In nucleotides, the CDR3 is TGCGCCAGCAGCTTACAGGGTCGGGAGACCCAGTACTTC.

CDR3 sequence reads: CASSLGGQGKNIQYF. CDR3 coding DNA: TGTGCCAGCAGCCTAGGGGGACAGGGGAAAAACATTCAGTACTTC. V gene TRBV7-3 combines with J gene TRBJ2-4; 10 nucleotides line up with TRBD1. Trimming cost V 5 bases and J 4 bases; bases outside gene matches: 5. CDR1 and CDR2 from the germline V gene are SGHTA and FQGTGA. The CDR3 sequence is 15 residues long.

A word on this clone: It may be a read error: a sequence one base away is much more abundant. This chain connects TRBV7-6 to TRBJ1-3; maybe TRBD1 (5 bases). The germline V and J ends were trimmed by 5 bases and 0 bases, with 14 bases remaining between them. There are 16 residues in the CDR3. Per germline, CDR1 SGHVS and CDR2 FNYEAQ. In nucleotides, the CDR3 is TGTGCCAGCAGCCTGGGGCCCGGGTACTCTGGAAACACCATATATTTT. Translated: CASSLGPGYSGNTIYF.

This chain links TRBV19 with TRBJ1-1; 10 nucleotides line up with TRBD1. Unmatched junction bases numbered 8, after V lost 7 bases and J lost 3 bases. CDR3 length equals 15 residues. Germline V gene sequence: CDR1 LNHDA, CDR2 SQIVND (reference sequence). The CDR3 region has the DNA TGTGCCAGTAAACTCACGGGACAGGGGCACACTGAAGCTTTCTTT. Its protein is CASKLTGQGHTEAFF.

V usage is TRBV18 and J usage is TRBJ2-7; 8 bases agree with TRBD2. The CDR3 consists of 16 residues. CDR1 KGHSH and CDR2 LQKENI come from the germline V gene. V was clipped by 3 bases and J by 0 bases; unmatched bases: 7. CDR3 amino acids: CASSPTLAAISYEQYF. DNA of the CDR3: TGTGCCAGCTCACCGACACTAGCGGCGATCTCCTACGAGCAGTACTTC. The complete variable domain, with remaining parts taken from reference TRBV18 and TRBJ2-7, reads NAGVMQNPRHLVRRRGQEARLRCSPMKGHSHVYWYRQLPEEGLKFMVYLQKENIIDESGMPKERFSAEFPKEGPSILRIQQVVRGDSAAYFCASSPTLAAISYEQYFGPGTRLTVT.

The rearrangement uses TRBV5-8 and TRBJ2-7; no clear D gene. The CDR3 runs 13 residues. Per germline, CDR1 SGHTS and CDR2 YDEGEE. Trimming took 0 bases from V and 3 from J, leaving 7 bases between them. The CDR3 nucleotides read TGTGCCAGCAGCTTGGGCGGCGGCTACGAGCAGTACTTC. This sequence encodes CASSLGGGYEQYF. Combining the CDR3 with reference TRBV5-8 and TRBJ2-7 gives the whole variable domain EAGVTQSPTHLIKTRGQQATLRCSPISGHTSVYWYQQALGLGLQFLLWYDEGEERNRGNFPPRFSGRQFPNYSSELNVNALELEDSALYLCASSLGGGYEQYFGPGTRLTVT.

A word on this clone: This same CDR3 is encoded by further DNA sequences in the sample. The CDR3 DNA sequence: TGTGCCAGCAGCCAAGATCGCGGGAGCTCCTACGAGCAGTACTTC. It encodes CASSQDRGSSYEQYF. The chain recombines TRBV14 with TRBJ2-7, with TRBD2 identical over 7 bases. V lost 0 bases and J lost 0; bases outside the gene matches: 2. This CDR3 has 15 residues. Germline V gene sequence: CDR1 SGHDN, CDR2 FVKESK.

The chain carries TRBV10-3 and TRBJ2-2; D perhaps matches TRBD1 (5 bases). Between the trimmed V and J ends, which lost 0 bases and 2 bases, there was a span of 10 bases. CDR3 size: 16 residues. Germline loops: CDR1 ENHRY, CDR2 SYGVKD. CDR3 amino acids: CAISESRQINTGELFF. CDR3 bases: TGTGCCATCAGTGAGTCTAGACAGATAAACACCGGGGAGCTGTTTTTT.

The chain recombines TRBV2 with TRBJ2-5, with D uncertain. Trimming pared 8 bases from V and 7 bases from J, leaving 17 bases between. Per the germline V gene, CDR1 is SNHLY and CDR2 is FYNNEI. The CDR3 length is 13 residues. This CDR3 is CASDEQRRGTQYF. CDR3 in DNA: TGTGCCAGCGACGAACAGCGAAGAGGGACCCAGTACTTC. The entire variable domain, with the rest obtained from reference TRBV2 and TRBJ2-5, is as follows: EPEVTQTPSHQVTQMGQEVILRCVPISNHLYFYWYRQILGQKVEFLVSFYNNEISEKSEIFDDQFSVERPDGSNFTLKIRSTKLEDSAMYFCASDEQRRGTQYFGPGTRLLVL.

As regards this clone: This may stem from a read error, because a much larger clone lies one nucleotide away. The sample contains more than one DNA sequence encoding this CDR3. V is TRBV18 and J is TRBJ2-7; TRBD2 matches 8 bases. CDR1 is KGHSH, CDR2 LQKENI, per germline. This CDR3 has 16 residues. The ends lost 3 bases at V and 1 base at J; junction bases unmatched: 8. CDR3 DNA sequence: TGTGCCAGCTCACCCGGGCTAGCGGGTAATTCCTACGAGCAGTACTTC. Translated, it gives CASSPGLAGNSYEQYF.

This chain links TRBV6-4 with TRBJ1-2; the D is unclear. V lost 1 base to trimming and J lost 8 bases, with 14 bases between them. Germline assignment: CDR1 MRHNA and CDR2 SNTAGT. The CDR3 spans 14 residues. The CDR3 is CASSDYNSWAGYTF. The CDR3 nucleotides are TGTGCCAGCAGTGACTATAATAGTTGGGCCGGCTACACCTTC.

V is TRBV5-6 and J is TRBJ2-5; tentative D call: TRBD1 (5 bases). The CDR3 runs 15 residues. The V end was cut by 4 bases, the J end by 5 bases, with 18 bases between. Germline V gene lookup returns CDR1 SGHDT and CDR2 YYEEEE. The DNA for the CDR3 is TGTGCCAGCAGCCCTCTTACAGGACGTCTGGAGACCCAGTACTTC. Translation: CASSPLTGRLETQYF.

The chain joins TRBV4-1 to TRBJ2-2; D ambiguous. The ends were cut back, 2 bases at V and 7 bases at J, with 14 bases in the middle. The CDR3 spans 15 residues. CDR1 is MGHRA and CDR2 is YSYEKL in the germline V gene. The CDR3 spells CASSQINLHGGELFF. The CDR3 bases are TGCGCCAGCAGCCAAATCAATCTACACGGCGGGGAGCTGTTTTTT.

In this sample, this clone turned up many times. At the DNA level, this CDR3 is encoded by other sequences in the same sample as well. This chain links TRBV6-5 with TRBJ2-1; D is unclear. Germline CDR1 reads MNHEY; CDR2 reads SVGAGI. Trimming pared 4 bases from V and 1 base from J, leaving 5 bases between. The CDR3 spans 13 residues. This CDR3 reads CASSSGSYNEQFF. The DNA for the CDR3 is TGTGCCAGCAGTTCCGGGTCCTACAATGAGCAGTTCTTC.

The J gene is TRBJ1-1, the V gene TRBV4-1; D is uncertain. Trimming removed 0 bases at V and 1 base at J, with 9 bases between. The CDR3 extends over 15 amino acids. CDR1 MGHRA and CDR2 YSYEKL come from the germline V gene. CDR3 nucleotides: TGCGCCAGCAGCCAAGAAAAAGTTGCGAACACTGAAGCTTTCTTT. As protein: CASSQEKVANTEAFF.

The V call is TRBV20-1, the J call TRBJ2-1, with TRBD2 as a possible D gene (6 bases). The CDR3 sequence is 9 residues long. In germline, CDR1 is DFQATT, CDR2 SNEGSKA (reference sequence). V lost 6 bases and J 14 bases, leaving 11 bases between the germline ends. DNA for the CDR3: TGCAGTGCAATCGGAGGGGAGTTCTTC. Amino acid sequence: CSAIGGEFF.

The chain combines TRBV7-3 with TRBJ2-1; D may be TRBD2 (6 bases). Trimming cost V 3 bases and J 4 bases, with 22 bases left between them. Germline CDR1 SGHTA, CDR2 FQGTGA. The CDR3 length is 18 residues. The CDR3 nucleotides are TGTGCCAGCAGCTTCTGGCCCCCGCGGGACTCCAATTACAATGAGCAGTTCTTC. Amino acids: CASSFWPPRDSNYNEQFF.

The chain has TRBV5-8 and TRBJ2-7; 10 bases agree with TRBD2. Germline V lookup: CDR1 SGHTS, CDR2 YDEGEE. This CDR3 comprises 15 residues. Trimming removed 0 bases from V and 3 bases from J; junction bases left unmatched: 3. The CDR3 DNA sequence: TGTGCCAGCAGCTTGGAGGGACTAGCGAACTACGAGCAGTACTTC. Its protein product is CASSLEGLANYEQYF.

The rearrangement links TRBV18 to TRBJ1-4; tentatively, D is TRBD1 (5 bases). CDR1 KGHSH and CDR2 LQKENI come from the germline V gene. Trimming stripped 2 bases from V and 1 base from J, with 8 bases between. This CDR3 is 15 amino acids long. The CDR3 spells CASSPWDGTNEKLFF. The CDR3 coding sequence is TGTGCCAGCTCACCATGGGACGGAACTAATGAAAAACTGTTTTTT.

The chain is built from TRBV28 and TRBJ2-5, with D maybe TRBD2 (5 bases). Germline V gene sequence: CDR1 MDHEN, CDR2 SYDVKM. The CDR3 runs 14 residues. V gave up 7 bases and J gave up 2 bases, with 14 bases separating them. The CDR3 spells CASTIQRNQETQYF. In DNA form, the CDR3 reads TGTGCCAGCACTATCCAGCGGAATCAAGAGACCCAGTACTTC.

The count of this clone is one. V gene TRBV9 combines with J gene TRBJ2-3, with TRBD1 matching over 9 bases. Germline CDR1 is SGDLS and CDR2 is YYNGEE. The CDR3 is made up of 17 amino acids. Trimming cost V 4 bases and J 3 bases; bases outside gene matches: 12. Here the CDR3 DNA reads TGTGCCAGCAGCCCGAGGTGGTGGGACAGGGCAACAGATACGCAGTATTTT. It specifies CASSPRWWDRATDTQYF. The complete variable domain, with remaining parts taken from reference TRBV9 and TRBJ2-3, reads DSGVTQTPKHLITATGQRVTLRCSPRSGDLSVYWYQQSLDQGLQFLIQYYNGEERAKGNILERFSAQQFPDLHSELNLSSLELGDSALYFCASSPRWWDRATDTQYFGPGTRLTVL.

The chain is built from TRBV7-3 and TRBJ2-1; D is ambiguous. The V gene's germline CDR1 is SGHTA and CDR2 FQGTGA. V was clipped by 5 bases and J by 7 bases, with 15 bases between them. The CDR3 length is 14 residues. CDR3 bases: TGTGCCAGCAGCCCTCCGCCCCCAAAGAATGAGCAGTTCTTC. Translated: CASSPPPPKNEQFF.